These 9 T cell receptor beta chains were all obtained from the same sample, sequenced in a study of technical replicates of blood from a few donors. Clones were sequenced by immunoSEQ multiplex PCR, and TCRdb holds only the in-frame ones, with some missing. The table includes roughly 80,000 clones, 90% to 95% detected once. The sample taken for sequencing was T cells isolated from PBMCs. These receptors originate from a human donor in good health.

This chain joins TRBV19 and TRBJ2-1, with 7 bases identical to TRBD2. The CDR3 is made up of 13 amino acids. The V gene end was trimmed by 8 bases and the J gene end by 11 bases; junction bases not matched to a gene: 12. Germline V gives CDR1 LNHDA, CDR2 SQIVND (reference sequence). The CDR3 nucleotides read TGTGCCAGTGAGACCCCATTAGCGGGTAAGCAGTTCTTC. It encodes CASETPLAGKQFF.

There are a few counts of this clone. The rearrangement joins TRBV7-2 to TRBJ2-7; TRBD1 agrees at 7 bases. CDR1 is SGHTA, CDR2 FQGNSA, per germline. Trimming cost V 5 bases and J 4 bases; bases outside gene matches: 11. This CDR3 is 15 amino acids long. Written as DNA, the CDR3 is TGTGCCAGCAGCCCCACGGGACAGACAGAATACGAGCAGTACTTC. Protein: CASSPTGQTEYEQYF.

The chain recombines TRBV19 with TRBJ1-1; the D gene is possibly TRBD1 (6 bases). This CDR3 has 16 residues. Trimming removed 7 bases at V and 1 base at J, with 19 bases between. Germline V gene data show CDR1 as LNHDA and CDR2 as SQIVND (reference sequence). The CDR3 loop is CASTLGEGGTNTEAFF. CDR3 bases: TGTGCCAGTACCCTAGGAGAAGGGGGAACGAACACTGAAGCTTTCTTT.

The chain joins TRBV29-1 to TRBJ1-5; D not certain. This CDR3 comprises 12 residues. Trimming shortened V by 4 bases and J by 4 bases, and 8 bases separated the two germline ends. Looked up from germline, CDR1 is SQVTM and CDR2 is ANQGSEA. The CDR3 DNA reads as TGCAGCGTTGCCGACGGGAATCAGCCCCAGCATTTT. It is translated as CSVADGNQPQHF.

The chain recombines TRBV30 with TRBJ1-2; 10 bases line up with TRBD1. Germline CDR1 and CDR2: GTSNPN and SVGIG (reference sequence). The CDR3 covers 13 residues. V lost 3 bases and J lost 8; bases outside the gene matches: 6. CDR3 amino acids: CAWSDGQGGGYTF. CDR3 bases: TGTGCCTGGAGCGACGGACAGGGGGGAGGCTACACCTTC.

The rearrangement uses TRBV28 and TRBJ2-7; 7 bases are shared with TRBD1. CDR3 length: 19 residues. Looked up from germline, CDR1 is MDHEN and CDR2 is SYDVKM. V lost 1 base, J lost 3 bases, and 18 bases stayed unmatched. CDR3 nucleotide sequence: TGTGCCAGCAGTTTATTTAACAGGGGCCGAAGTTTCTTTTACTACGAGCAGTACTTC. Translating it yields CASSLFNRGRSFFYYEQYF.

The rearrangement links TRBV5-1 to TRBJ1-5; 8 bases are shared with TRBD1. V lost 4 bases, J lost 6 bases, and 6 bases stayed unmatched. Looked up from germline, CDR1 is SGHRS and CDR2 is YFSETQ. The CDR3 is made up of 14 amino acids. Here the CDR3 reads CASSPGQGAQPQHF. The CDR3 nucleotides read TGCGCCAGCAGCCCTGGACAGGGAGCTCAGCCCCAGCATTTT.

V usage is TRBV11-2 and J usage is TRBJ2-5; no firm D call. The CDR3 length is 15 residues. V lost 5 bases and J 5 bases, leaving 18 bases between the germline ends. CDR1 and CDR2 from the germline V gene are SGHAT and FQNNGV. This CDR3 is CASSRAVSDTETQYF. In DNA form, the CDR3 reads TGTGCCAGCAGCCGAGCCGTAAGTGATACGGAGACCCAGTACTTC.

The rearrangement uses TRBV5-6 and TRBJ1-1, with D unresolved. Germline-derived CDR1 and CDR2 are SGHDT and YYEEEE. CDR3 length equals 15 residues. Trimming took 2 bases from V and 3 from J, leaving 14 bases between them. CDR3 residues: CASSFSQTMYTEAFF. CDR3 nucleotides: TGTGCCAGCAGCTTCAGTCAAACCATGTACACTGAAGCTTTCTTT. Filled out from reference TRBV5-6 and TRBJ1-1, the complete variable domain reads DAGVTQSPTHLIKTRGQQVTLRCSPKSGHDTVSWYQQALGQGPQFIFQYYEEEERQRGNFPDRFSGHQFPNYSSELNVNALLLGDSALYLCASSFSQTMYTEAFFGQGTRLTVV.